Listed here are 8 T cell receptor beta chains from one sample, sequenced in a study of blood T cells in healthy people across ages. The authors ran a second PCR of about 7 to 11 cycles using a sample-barcoded 5' primer and a J-beta primer mix. TCRdb re-called the 5' RACE reads with MiXCR, one entry per CDR3 protein. The sample contains 1.5 million to 2 million distinct CDR3 sequences, about 50% of which appear only once. Input material: blood. The receptors stem from a woman aged 35 to 49 in good health.

This clonotype was observed a handful of times. The J gene is TRBJ2-1, the V gene TRBV29-1; 8 nucleotides align to TRBD2. The V gene end was trimmed by 6 bases and the J gene end by 5 bases; junction bases not matched to a gene: 6. This CDR3 is 13 amino acids long. Germline values: CDR1 SQVTM, CDR2 ANQGSEA. CDR3 sequence (DNA): TGCAGCGTCCGGGGGGGGCTGAACAATGAGCAGTTCTTC. It yields the protein CSVRGGLNNEQFF.

Remarks on this clonotype: A much more abundant neighbour one base away suggests this may be a read error. The CDR3 protein is CASSPSGEADTQYF. CDR3 nucleotide sequence: TGCGCCAGCAGCCCTAGCGGGGAGGCAGATACGCAGTATTTT. The rearrangement joins TRBV5-1 to TRBJ2-3; 9 nucleotides align to TRBD2. Trimming cost V 4 bases and J 4 bases; bases outside gene matches: 4. The CDR3 totals 14 residues. The germline V gene has CDR1 SGHRS and CDR2 YFSETQ. Full variable domain (remainder filled in from reference TRBV5-1 and TRBJ2-3): KAGVTQTPRYLIKTRGQQVTLSCSPISGHRSVSWYQQTPGQGLQFLFEYFSETQRNKGNFPGRFSGRQFSNSRSEMNVSTLELGDSALYLCASSPSGEADTQYFGPGTRLTVL.

Only a few counts were recorded for this clonotype. The rearrangement uses TRBV4-2 and TRBJ2-1; the D gene is possibly TRBD1 (7 bases). With 2 bases removed from V and 11 bases from J, the gap between germline ends came to 13 bases. The CDR3 is made up of 13 amino acids. The germline V gene encodes CDR1 LGHNA and CDR2 YNFKEQ. For the CDR3, the DNA is TGTGCCAGCAGCCAACTCAGGGGGGCGAAGCAGTTCTTC. Translating gives CASSQLRGAKQFF.

Concerning this clonotype: A read error may be the cause here, since a much bigger clone is one base away. J is TRBJ2-7 and V is TRBV29-1; weak D call: TRBD1 (5 bases). The V gene lost 4 bases and the J gene lost 7 bases, with 17 bases spanning the gap. There are 13 residues in the CDR3. The germline gives CDR1 SQVTM, CDR2 ANQGSEA. CDR3 amino acids: CSVVRVGNNEQYF. The CDR3 DNA reads TGCAGCGTTGTCAGGGTTGGAAACAATGAGCAGTACTTC.

This clonotype showed up just a few times. The chain has TRBV7-2 and TRBJ2-1, with D perhaps TRBD1 or TRBD2 (5 bases each). V was clipped by 5 bases and J by 12 bases, with 23 bases between them. This CDR3 is 15 amino acids long. CDR1 and CDR2 (germline): SGHTA, FQGNSA. The CDR3 sequence is CASSPTGLGLWAQFF. CDR3 coding DNA: TGTGCCAGCAGCCCAACGGGATTGGGGCTATGGGCGCAGTTCTTC.

This clonotype was seen only a few times. J is TRBJ1-5 and V is TRBV27, with D perhaps TRBD1 (5 bases). The germline CDR1 and CDR2 sequences are MNHEY and SMNVEV (reference sequence). The V end was cut by 2 bases, the J end by 7 bases, with 12 bases between. The CDR3 extends over 14 amino acids. CDR3 amino acids: CASSLAQGRQPQHF. The DNA of the CDR3 is TGTGCCAGCAGTTTAGCCCAGGGACGGCAGCCCCAGCATTTT.

CDR3 coding DNA: TGTGCCATCAGTGAGTCGAGTGGGGAGACCCAGTACTTC. Translated, it gives CAISESSGETQYF. V and J are TRBV10-3 and TRBJ2-5, with D uncertain. Looked up from germline, CDR1 is ENHRY and CDR2 is SYGVKD. V dropped 0 bases and J dropped 5 bases, with 7 bases sitting between them. This CDR3 has 13 amino acids.

With regard to this clonotype: One end of the junction is discordant with germline, which a read error may explain. The chain combines TRBV6-2 or TRBV6-3 with TRBJ2-4; D remains unclear. Gene TRBJ2-7 matches the end of the DNA better, so the J call may be wrong. CDR3 length: 13 residues. Germline-derived CDR1 and CDR2 are MNHEY and SVGEGT. CDR3 coding DNA: TGTGCCCGCAGATTCGGAGAAAACTACGAGCAGTACTTC. Translation: CARRFGENYEQYF.